This is a list of T cell receptor beta chains from one sample in a study of CD8 T cells in ankylosing spondylitis. TCRdb itself ran the 5' RACE reads through MiXCR, one entry per CDR3 protein. The table shows about 200,000 distinct CDR3 sequences, with more than 5.5% occurring only once. Material for sequencing was blood, either unsorted or a sorted T cell fraction (not recorded which). These receptors were obtained from a male donor with ankylosing spondylitis. The CDR3 runs from the conserved cysteine through the conserved F or W. A D gene is named only where the DNA matches it firmly. A row's size may be missing; if present it is once, few, many or a size class.

>TRBJ2-2|TRBV5-1|-|many
TGCGCCAGCAAACTAAGCAGGGGACACACCGGGGAGCTGTTTTTT
CASKLSRGHTGELFF
>TRBJ2-5|TRBV20-1|-|many
TGCAGTGCTAGAGATCATGCGGGGACCCAGTACTTC
CSARDHAGTQYF
>TRBJ2-7|TRBV7-9|-|few
TGTGCCAGCAGCTTAGTAACAGGGTATGGCGAGCAGTACTTC
CASSLVTGYGEQYF
>TRBJ1-1|TRBV3-1|TRBD1|many
TGTGCCAGCAGCCAAGAGTTAGGACAGGGACCTCCGTTCATGAACACTGAAGCTTTCTTT
CASSQELGQGPPFMNTEAFF
>TRBJ1-2|TRBV10-3|TRBD1|many
TGTGCCATCAAAGGACAGGGGTCGTCCTATGGCTACACCTTC
CAIKGQGSSYGYTF
>TRBJ1-4|TRBV11-1|-|-
TGTGCCAGCAGCTTAGGCTGGCAGGGGAAGGCTAATGAAAAACTGTTTTTT
CASSLGWQGKANEKLFF
>TRBJ2-7|TRBV7-8|TRBD2|many
TGTGCCAGCAGCTTAGCGAGGGGAGGGGAGCAGTACTTC
CASSLARGGEQYF
>TRBJ2-7|TRBV2|-|many
TGTGCCAGCTACCGGGACATGCGTGACGAGCAGTACTTC
CASYRDMRDEQYF
>TRBJ2-1|TRBV4-3|TRBD2|-
TGCGCCAGCAGCCATATAGCGGGAGGTTACAATGAGCAGTTCTTC
CASSHIAGGYNEQFF
>TRBJ2-2|TRBV4-3|-|few
TGCGCCAGCAGCCCACCAGGACGGGGGCACGGGGAGCTGTTTTTT
CASSPPGRGHGELFF
>TRBJ2-7|TRBV11-2|-|-
TGTGCCAGCAGCTTAGCCAGGGTCTACTACGAGCAGTACTTC
CASSLARVYYEQYF
>TRBJ2-1|TRBV27|-|many
TGTGCCAGCAGTTTCCAGGGCAGGTACAATGAGCAGTTCTTC
CASSFQGRYNEQFF
>TRBJ2-1|TRBV11-2|TRBD2|many
TGTGCCAGCAGCCTAGCGGGGGACTATGAGCAGTTCTTC
CASSLAGDYEQFF
>TRBJ2-1|TRBV12-3/TRBV12-4|-|many
TGTGCCAGCAGTTTAGGAGTCAGGGTCTATGAGCAGTTCTTC
CASSLGVRVYEQFF
>TRBJ2-3|TRBV10-3|-|many
TGTGCCATCAGTGAGTGGAGGACGAGCACAGATACGCAGTATTTT
CAISEWRTSTDTQYF
>TRBJ2-7|TRBV20-1|-|few
TGCAGTGCTTCCCCGGATAATTACGAGCAGTACTTC
CSASPDNYEQYF
>TRBJ2-2|TRBV24-1|-|few
TGTGCCACCAGTGACCCCCCCGGGGAGCTGTTTTTT
CATSDPPGELFF
>TRBJ2-5|TRBV7-2|TRBD2|-
TGTGCCAGCCGACGATGGGGAGGGGTACAAGAGACCCAGTACTTC
CASRRWGGVQETQYF
>TRBJ2-1|TRBV29-1|TRBD2|many
TGCAGCGTTGGGGGGGGAACCAATGAGCAGTTCTTC
CSVGGGTNEQFF
>TRBJ2-1|TRBV7-2|TRBD2|many
TGTGCCAGCAGCGGCGGGGGGGCTTGGACTAGCGGGGATTACAATGAGCAGTTCTTC
CASSGGGAWTSGDYNEQFF
>TRBJ1-1|TRBV4-3|-|-
TGCGCCAGCAGCCAAGATCTACAGGGAGGGACTGAAGCTTTCTTT
CASSQDLQGGTEAFF
>TRBJ2-3|TRBV7-9|-|many
TGTGCCAGCAGCCCCTATGATACGCAGTATTTT
CASSPYDTQYF
>TRBJ1-1|TRBV4-3|TRBD1|many
TGCGCCAGCAGCCAAGTGGCAGGGGGCGGCACTGAAGCTTTCTTT
CASSQVAGGGTEAFF
>TRBJ2-3|TRBV6-1|TRBD2|-
TGTGCCAGCAGTCCCTGGACTAGCGGGAGGGTCACAGATACGCAGTATTTT
CASSPWTSGRVTDTQYF
>TRBJ1-2|TRBV28|-|many
TGTGCCAGCAGGGGTACAGGCCAATTCTATGGCTACACCTTC
CASRGTGQFYGYTF
>TRBJ2-7|TRBV4-1|-|many
TGCGCCAGCAGCCAATCCCGGACACGGGGAGACGAGCAGTACTTC
CASSQSRTRGDEQYF
>TRBJ2-1|TRBV28|TRBD2|-
TGTGCCAGCAGTTCGTGGCTAGCGGGAGTTAACAATGAGCAGTTCTTC
CASSSWLAGVNNEQFF
>TRBJ2-3|TRBV7-9|TRBD2|many
TGTGCCAGCAGCGTTAGCGGGGTGCGAGCAGATACGCAGTATTTT
CASSVSGVRADTQYF
>TRBJ2-3|TRBV29-1|-|few
TGCAGCGTTGGTAGACCCCGGGATACGCAGTATTTT
CSVGRPRDTQYF
>TRBJ2-3|TRBV3-1|TRBD2|-
TGTGCCAGCAGCCCGGGCACGTCGGTAGCGGGAGAAGCAGATACGCAGTATTTT
CASSPGTSVAGEADTQYF
>TRBJ1-1|TRBV19|-|-
TGTGCCAGTAGCCTTTCACTCTCAGGGAACACTGAAGCTTTCTTT
CASSLSLSGNTEAFF
>TRBJ1-1|TRBV20-1|TRBD1|many
TGCAGTGCTGTGGACAGGGTGAACACTGAAGCTTTCTTT
CSAVDRVNTEAFF
>TRBJ1-3|TRBV24-1|TRBD1|-
TGTGCCACCAGTGATGGACAGGGCTCTGGAAACACCATATATTTT
CATSDGQGSGNTIYF
>TRBJ2-7|TRBV6-1|-|many
TGTGCCAGCAGCCCCTCGCGACTGGGAGAGCAGTACTTC
CASSPSRLGEQYF
>TRBJ2-5|TRBV3-1|-|many
TGTGCCAGCAGCCCTCTAAGAACGGACAGACAAGAGACCCAGTACTTC
CASSPLRTDRQETQYF
>TRBJ1-2|TRBV2|-|many
TGTGCCAGCACCTCAAGACCCGTCTACTCCTACTATGGCTACACCTTC
CASTSRPVYSYYGYTF
>TRBJ2-7|TRBV5-1|TRBD1|many
TGCGCCAGCAGCTTGGGAAGAGGGACAGGGATCTACGAGCAGTACTTC
CASSLGRGTGIYEQYF
>TRBJ1-2|TRBV9|-|few
TGTGCCAGCAGCGTAGATTCCGGTGGGTATGGCTACACCTTC
CASSVDSGGYGYTF
>TRBJ2-7|TRBV9|TRBD1|few
TGTGCCAGCAGCGTAGAGGGCGGGACAGGGACCGATGAGCAGTACTTC
CASSVEGGTGTDEQYF
>TRBJ2-3|TRBV9|-|many
TGTGCCAGCAGCCCGGAAGATATGGACGCCACTAGCACAGATACGCAGTATTTT
CASSPEDMDATSTDTQYF
>TRBJ1-2|TRBV20-1|TRBD1|many
TGCAGTGCTAGAGATGAGGGACAGGGTATAGGTGGCTACACCTTC
CSARDEGQGIGGYTF
>TRBJ2-1|TRBV7-2|TRBD2|many
TGTGCCAGCAGCTTAAGCGGGACTTGGAGGGTTGAGCAGTTCTTC
CASSLSGTWRVEQFF
>TRBJ2-3|TRBV27|-|few
TGTGCCAGCAGTACCCTAAAGCGCACAGATACGCAGTATTTT
CASSTLKRTDTQYF
>TRBJ1-2|TRBV7-9|-|many
TGTGCCAGCAGCGGAGGGGGGTCAGACTATGGCTACACCTTC
CASSGGGSDYGYTF
>TRBJ2-3|TRBV3-1|-|few
TGTGCCAGCAGCCCCAGGACTAAACCAGGGGCAGATACGCAGTATTTT
CASSPRTKPGADTQYF
>TRBJ2-7|TRBV20-1|TRBD2|-
TGCAGTGCTAGAGAACTAGCGGTATGGGAGCAGTACTTC
CSARELAVWEQYF
>TRBJ2-7|TRBV7-9|-|many
TGTGCCAGCAGCCTTAGGGACACTTGGTACGAGCAGTACTTC
CASSLRDTWYEQYF
>TRBJ2-1|TRBV20-1|-|many
TGCAGTGCGGTACGACTAGGCGAATTCTCCTACAATGAGCAGTTCTTC
CSAVRLGEFSYNEQFF
>TRBJ1-5|TRBV28|-|few
TGTGCCAGCAGGTTTGCGGGGCCCCTTGCCGGGGCCCAGCATTTT
CASRFAGPLAGAQHF
>TRBJ2-4|TRBV4-3|-|few
TGCGCCAGCAGCCAAGCGGAGGGGGTGAACATTCAGTACTTC
CASSQAEGVNIQYF